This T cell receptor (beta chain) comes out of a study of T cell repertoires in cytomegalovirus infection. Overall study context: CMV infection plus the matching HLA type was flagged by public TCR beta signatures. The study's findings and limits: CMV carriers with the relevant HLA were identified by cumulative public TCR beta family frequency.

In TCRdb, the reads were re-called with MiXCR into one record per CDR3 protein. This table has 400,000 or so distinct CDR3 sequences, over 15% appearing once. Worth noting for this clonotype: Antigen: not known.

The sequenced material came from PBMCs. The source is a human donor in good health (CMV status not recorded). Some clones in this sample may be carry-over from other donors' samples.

In DNA, the CDR3 is TGTGCCAGCACCCGTGGCGGGGGAGCGTTTGACGAGCAGTACTTC. It codes for CASTRGGGAFDEQYF. V and J are TRBV5-4 and TRBJ2-7; TRBD2 matches 7 bases. V dropped 6 bases and J dropped 5; count of bases not matched to a gene: 14. Germline-derived CDR1 and CDR2 are SGHNT and YYREEE (reference sequence). The CDR3 totals 15 residues.